This TCR beta chain was recorded in a study of blood T cell repertoires in COVID-19. Method: immunoSEQ multiplex PCR; TCRdb's copy keeps in-frame clones and lacks some. The sample shows fewer than 150,000 clones, more than 70% of them seen only once. The material sequenced was peripheral blood. The source is a human donor in a cohort sampled during active COVID-19.

The CDR3 region has the DNA TGTGCCAGCAGCTTGGGTCGGGTTCCAAAGGACATTCAGTACTTC. It codes for CASSLGRVPKDIQYF. This chain joins TRBV5-4 and TRBJ2-4; D is unresolved. Per germline, CDR1 SGHNT and CDR2 YYREEE (reference sequence). The V and J ends lost 0 bases and 8 bases respectively, with 15 bases between them. The CDR3 has 15 residues.